One and the same sample provided the 12 T cell receptor beta chains below, sequenced in a study of T cells in Graves' hyperthyroidism and ophthalmopathy. TCR beta CDR3 region amplification was performed from RNA transcripts. An initial round of RT-PCR targeting the TCR CDR3 relied on the HTBI primer set. Using its own MiXCR run on the multiplex PCR reads, TCRdb lists one record per CDR3 protein. The sample records around 490,000 distinct CDR3 sequences, less than 20% being singletons. Sequenced input: blood. Receptor source: a man aged 40-49 years with Graves' ophthalmopathy.

This clonotype was seen a handful of times. V gene TRBV30 combines with J gene TRBJ1-5; no firm D call. V lost 0 bases and J lost 6, with 9 bases in between. There are 13 residues in the CDR3. The germline V gene has CDR1 GTSNPN and CDR2 SVGIG (reference sequence). The CDR3 is CAWSVGVIQPQHF. Written as DNA, the CDR3 is TGTGCCTGGAGTGTCGGAGTTATTCAGCCCCAGCATTTT.

This clonotype was picked up many times. This chain joins TRBV20-1 and TRBJ1-1; D is undetermined. The CDR3 runs 12 residues. From germline, CDR1 is DFQATT and CDR2 SNEGSKA (reference sequence). V gave up 3 bases and J gave up 1 base, with 6 bases separating them. This CDR3 reads CSASGGNTEAFF. CDR3 nucleotides: TGCAGTGCTAGCGGTGGGAACACTGAAGCTTTCTTT.

This clonotype was seen a handful of times. The chain has TRBV3-1 and TRBJ1-4; TRBD1 is a possible D gene (5 bases). V lost 1 base to trimming and J lost 1 base, with 13 bases between them. Germline values: CDR1 LGHDT, CDR2 YNNKEL (reference sequence). CDR3 length: 17 residues. CDR3 DNA sequence: TGTGCCAGCAGCCAAGCTTCCCTGCAGGGAACTAATGAAAAACTGTTTTTT. The encoded protein is CASSQASLQGTNEKLFF.

V and J are TRBV27 and TRBJ1-2; D call uncertain. Deletions cut 6 bases from V and 3 bases from J, with 11 bases between. CDR1 is MNHEY, CDR2 SMNVEV, per germline (reference sequence). The CDR3 runs to 13 residues. CDR3 nucleotides: TGTGCCAGCAGAGAATACAGAGACTATGGCTACACCTTC. This gives the protein CASREYRDYGYTF.

The rearrangement uses TRBV30 and TRBJ1-5; a possible D gene is TRBD1 (6 bases). Germline CDR1 reads GTSNPN; CDR2 reads SVGIG (reference sequence). The CDR3 extends over 16 amino acids. The V and J ends lost 3 bases and 4 bases respectively, with 19 bases between them. CDR3 loop: CAWSRGTPESNQPQHF. CDR3 bases: TGTGCCTGGAGCCGAGGGACACCAGAAAGTAATCAGCCCCAGCATTTT.

This chain's CDR3 is CASSPVAGKGELFF. In DNA form, the CDR3 reads TGTGCCAGCAGCCCCGTAGCGGGAAAAGGGGAGCTGTTTTTT. V and J are TRBV7-2 and TRBJ2-2; 8 bases are a match to TRBD2. This CDR3 has 14 residues. Germline CDR1 SGHTA, CDR2 FQGNSA. V trimming: 5 bases; J trimming: 8 bases; junction bases outside the gene matches: 7.

This clonotype was seen only a few times. The chain is built from TRBV20-1 and TRBJ2-1, with 11 bases identical to TRBD2. Losses at the gene ends were 3 bases for V and 0 bases for J; bases not matched to a gene: 7. The CDR3 contains 17 residues. Germline V CDR1 and CDR2: DFQATT, SNEGSKA (reference sequence). In DNA, the CDR3 is TGCAGTGCTAGCGGTAGCGGGGGGGGAAGCTCCTACAATGAGCAGTTCTTC. It encodes CSASGSGGGSSYNEQFF.

This chain links TRBV6-2 or TRBV6-3 with TRBJ2-7; a weak D match, TRBD1 (5 bases). V was pared by 2 bases and J by 2 bases, with 16 bases between. This CDR3 has 16 residues. The germline V gene has CDR1 MNHEY and CDR2 SVGEGT. For the CDR3, the DNA is TGTGCCAGCAGTTACGCCCGCAGGGCCCAACCCTACGAGCAGTACTTC. Protein: CASSYARRAQPYEQYF.

The gene calls are TRBV15 and TRBJ2-1, with D uncertain. The germline V gene encodes CDR1 LNHNV and CDR2 YYDKDF (reference sequence). V was shortened by 2 bases and J by 5 bases, with 19 bases between the two germline ends. The CDR3 is made up of 17 amino acids. CDR3 bases: TGTGCCACCAGCAGAACTCCCCTAGGCAGGCAGGACAATGAGCAGTTCTTC. Protein: CATSRTPLGRQDNEQFF.

The chain joins TRBV4-1 to TRBJ2-2; possible D gene TRBD2, 6 bases. V dropped 5 bases and J dropped 7 bases, with 17 bases sitting between them. There are 15 residues in the CDR3. The germline V gene encodes CDR1 MGHRA and CDR2 YSYEKL. The CDR3 sequence: CASSSLGGMSGELFF. The CDR3 bases are TGCGCCAGCAGCTCCCTTGGCGGGATGAGCGGGGAGCTGTTTTTT.

This clonotype has ten or more counts. The chain couples TRBV5-1 to TRBJ2-1; 12 bases fit TRBD2. The CDR3 runs 17 residues. With 1 base clipped from V and 0 bases from J, the junction kept 2 bases outside the gene matches. CDR1 is SGHRS, CDR2 YFSETQ, per germline. For the CDR3, the DNA is TGCGCCAGCAGCTTGCCGACTAGCGGGAGCTCCTACAATGAGCAGTTCTTC. As protein: CASSLPTSGSSYNEQFF.

This clonotype showed up just a few times. The chain couples TRBV5-1 to TRBJ1-1, with D tentatively TRBD1 (6 bases). Per the germline V gene, CDR1 is SGHRS and CDR2 is YFSETQ. The CDR3 length is 18 residues. The V and J ends lost 4 bases and 0 bases respectively, with 22 bases between them. This CDR3 is CASSRTTGTRNLNTEAFF. The CDR3 DNA reads as TGCGCCAGCAGCCGAACTACCGGGACACGTAATTTGAACACTGAAGCTTTCTTT.